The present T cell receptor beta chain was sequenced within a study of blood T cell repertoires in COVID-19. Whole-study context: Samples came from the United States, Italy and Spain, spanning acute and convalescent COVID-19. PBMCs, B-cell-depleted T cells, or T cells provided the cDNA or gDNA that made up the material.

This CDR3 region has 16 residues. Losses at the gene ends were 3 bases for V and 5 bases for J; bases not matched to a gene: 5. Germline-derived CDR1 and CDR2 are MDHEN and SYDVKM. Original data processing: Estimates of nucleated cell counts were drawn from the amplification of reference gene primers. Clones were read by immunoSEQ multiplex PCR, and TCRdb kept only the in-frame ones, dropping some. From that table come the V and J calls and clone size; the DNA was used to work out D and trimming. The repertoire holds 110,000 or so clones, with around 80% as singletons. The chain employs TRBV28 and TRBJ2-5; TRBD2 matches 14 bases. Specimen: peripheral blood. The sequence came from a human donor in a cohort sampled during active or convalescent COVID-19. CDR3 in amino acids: CASSFGTSGRGETQYF. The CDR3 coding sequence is TGTGCCAGCAGTTTCGGGACTAGCGGGAGAGGGGAGACCCAGTACTTC.